This passage covers 21 T cell receptor beta chains from one sample sequenced in a study of post-analysis software for immune sequencing data. These receptors have no identified antigens. Points from the study as a whole: Higher frequency in patients than in controls was seen for roughly 5 TRBV segments, with TRBV5-6, TRBV5-1 and TRBV20-1 among them.

Unique-molecular-identifier-tagged TCR beta cDNA libraries were used. TCRdb reanalysed the PCR reads using MiXCR and keeps one entry per CDR3 protein. The table shows some 240,000 distinct CDR3 sequences, with less than 40% occurring only once. Sequencing input: blood. The receptors stem from a girl under 18 with multiple sclerosis.

This clonotype was counted many times. The V call is TRBV10-3, the J call TRBJ2-1; 7 bases match TRBD2. V lost 11 bases and J lost 3; bases outside the gene matches: 7. This CDR3 spans 13 amino acids. The germline V gene encodes CDR1 ENHRY and CDR2 SYGVKD. The DNA of the CDR3 is TGTGCCGCCGGTGCGGGGGTCTACAATGAGCAGTTCTTC. This codes for CAAGAGVYNEQFF.

This rearrangement joins TRBV20-1 to TRBJ1-3; D is possibly TRBD1 (6 bases). The CDR3 length is 14 residues. V was pared by 3 bases and J by 2 bases, with 11 bases between. Germline V gene sequence: CDR1 DFQATT, CDR2 SNEGSKA (reference sequence). In DNA, the CDR3 is TGCAGTGCTAGGACAGGACCAACTGGAAACACCATATATTTT. This encodes CSARTGPTGNTIYF.

The table lists this clonotype with many counts. The chain has TRBV3-1 and TRBJ2-1; D is possibly TRBD2 (6 bases). Between the trimmed V and J ends, which lost 4 bases and 3 bases, there was a span of 13 bases. The length of the CDR3 is 15 residues. The germline gives CDR1 LGHDT, CDR2 YNNKEL (reference sequence). For the CDR3, the DNA is TGTGCCAGCAGCCCCTCAGACGGGGGCTACAATGAGCAGTTCTTC. This codes for CASSPSDGGYNEQFF.

This clonotype was observed many times. V and J are TRBV20-1 and TRBJ1-1; D might be TRBD1 (6 bases). The CDR3 is made up of 17 amino acids. V was pared by 1 base and J by 4 bases, with 22 bases between. Germline V gives CDR1 DFQATT, CDR2 SNEGSKA (reference sequence). This chain's CDR3 is CSARARTAVKLGTEAFF. CDR3 bases: TGCAGTGCTAGAGCTCGGACAGCTGTGAAGTTGGGCACTGAAGCTTTCTTT.

This clonotype was observed a handful of times. The rearrangement uses TRBV19 and TRBJ2-2; tentatively, D is TRBD2 (6 bases). Trimming left V 0 bases short and J 2 bases short, with 16 bases between. Germline values: CDR1 LNHDA, CDR2 SQIVND (reference sequence). CDR3 length: 18 amino acids. CDR3 DNA sequence: TGTGCCAGTAGTATAGATAGGGCGGGACTCCTCAACACCGGGGAGCTGTTTTTT. Amino acids: CASSIDRAGLLNTGELFF.

There are a few counts of this clonotype. This chain joins TRBV12-3 or TRBV12-4 and TRBJ1-6, with D possibly TRBD1 on 6 matching bases. V gave up 6 bases and J gave up 11 bases, with 11 bases separating them. There are 12 residues in the CDR3. CDR3 DNA: TGTGCCAGCAGCTCTGGGGGGCCACCCCTCCACTTT. It encodes CASSSGGPPLHF.

Comments on this clonotype: With a much larger clone just one base away, this may be a read error. The V and J genes are TRBV5-1 and TRBJ2-3; 10 bases are a match to TRBD1. V dropped 3 bases and J dropped 6; count of bases not matched to a gene: 4. The CDR3 has 14 amino acids. Germline-derived CDR1 and CDR2 are SGHRS and YFSETQ. CDR3 in amino acids: CASSWDRGGDTQYF. The CDR3 bases are TGCGCCAGCAGCTGGGACAGGGGTGGGGATACGCAGTATTTT.

This clonotype was recorded at least ten times. The chain couples TRBV29-1 to TRBJ1-2; D is ambiguous. Germline V gene data show CDR1 as SQVTM and CDR2 as ANQGSEA. V was trimmed by 7 bases and J by 8 bases, leaving 8 bases between them. This CDR3 is built from 9 residues. CDR3 sequence (DNA): TGCAGCGCCCTTCCCGGCTACACCTTC. Translation gives CSALPGYTF.

This clonotype was seen at least ten times. The V and J genes are TRBV11-2 and TRBJ2-1, with a tentative D call TRBD2 (7 bases). Germline CDR1 SGHAT, CDR2 FQNNGV. This CDR3 region has 13 residues. Trimming stripped 0 bases from V and 11 bases from J, with 11 bases between. CDR3 region: CASSLEPGGQQFF. The CDR3 DNA is TGTGCCAGCAGCTTAGAACCCGGGGGGCAGCAGTTCTTC.

The V gene is TRBV7-2, the J gene TRBJ2-5; TRBD2 matches 9 bases. J gave up 11 bases and V 2 bases, and 15 bases lay outside the gene matches. Germline loops: CDR1 SGHTA, CDR2 FQGNSA. This CDR3 has 16 amino acids. CDR3 amino acids: CASSLTSGLKGGGQYF. CDR3 nucleotide sequence: TGTGCCAGCAGCTTAACTAGCGGGCTTAAGGGAGGTGGGCAGTACTTC. The full variable domain, rest sourced from reference TRBV7-2 and TRBJ2-5, is GAGVSQSPSNKVTEKGKDVELRCDPISGHTALYWYRQSLGQGLEFLIYFQGNSAPDKSGLPSDRFSAERTGGSVSTLTIQRTQQEDSAVYLCASSLTSGLKGGGQYFGPGTRLLVL.

The V gene is TRBV4-3, the J gene TRBJ2-1; TRBD2 matches at 7 bases. The CDR3 contains 15 residues. CDR1 LGHNA and CDR2 YSLEER come from the germline V gene. Losses at the gene ends were 6 bases for V and 4 bases for J; bases not matched to a gene: 9. CDR3 coding DNA: TGCGCCAGCAGGTCTGGGAGGGCGAATTACAATGAGCAGTTCTTC. Its protein is CASRSGRANYNEQFF.

This clonotype was observed a handful of times. DNA for the CDR3: TGCAGTGCTAGAGATAGGGCAGGGGCAAACACCGGGGAGCTGTTTTTT. This sequence encodes CSARDRAGANTGELFF. This sequence joins TRBV20-1 and TRBJ2-2, with a weak D call TRBD1 (6 bases). The germline V gene has CDR1 DFQATT and CDR2 SNEGSKA (reference sequence). The V end lost 0 bases, the J end lost 2 bases, and 13 bases lay between the germline ends. The CDR3 covers 16 residues.

The chain has TRBV7-2 and TRBJ2-5; 7 nucleotides line up with TRBD2. The assigned J gene may be wrong: the sequence end matches TRBJ2-4 better. Per germline, CDR1 SGHTA and CDR2 FQGNSA. The CDR3 totals 15 residues. The CDR3 DNA sequence: TGTGCCAGCCTTCGAACCGGGGGGACCAAAAACATTCAGTACTTC. Translating it yields CASLRTGGTKNIQYF.

This clonotype has ten or more counts. The J gene is TRBJ1-6, the V gene TRBV7-8; 9 bases line up with TRBD1. Trimming at V came to 5 bases and at J to 10 bases, leaving 9 bases not matched to a gene. The CDR3 runs to 15 residues. Per the germline V gene, CDR1 is SGHVS and CDR2 is FQNEAQ. CDR3 bases: TGTGCCAGCAGCCAGGGGACAGGGAATCGATCACCCCTCCACTTT. Amino acid sequence: CASSQGTGNRSPLHF.

This clonotype showed up many times. The rearrangement links TRBV20-1 to TRBJ2-3, with 13 bases identical to TRBD2. J gave up 5 bases and V 1 base, and 9 bases lay outside the gene matches. The CDR3 is made up of 17 amino acids. The V gene's germline CDR1 is DFQATT and CDR2 SNEGSKA (reference sequence). The CDR3 reads CSARAPGTSGVGDTQYF. CDR3 nucleotide sequence: TGCAGTGCTAGAGCGCCGGGGACTAGCGGGGTGGGAGATACGCAGTATTTT.

The CDR3 DNA reads TGCGCCAGCAGCTTGAGACAGGGTGAAGCTTTCTTT. Its translation: CASSLRQGEAFF. This chain joins TRBV5-1 and TRBJ1-1, with 7 nucleotides matching TRBD1. Germline CDR1 reads SGHRS; CDR2 reads YFSETQ. This CDR3 spans 12 amino acids. V trimming: 1 base; J trimming: 7 bases; junction bases outside the gene matches: 1. Full variable domain (remainder filled in from reference TRBV5-1 and TRBJ1-1): KAGVTQTPRYLIKTRGQQVTLSCSPISGHRSVSWYQQTPGQGLQFLFEYFSETQRNKGNFPGRFSGRQFSNSRSEMNVSTLELGDSALYLCASSLRQGEAFFGQGTRLTVV.

The rearrangement links TRBV5-1 to TRBJ2-2, with D tentatively TRBD1 or TRBD2 (5 bases each). Trimming shortened V by 4 bases and J by 3 bases, and 13 bases separated the two germline ends. Germline lookup yields CDR1 SGHRS and CDR2 YFSETQ. The length of the CDR3 is 15 residues. CDR3 region: CASSGTGPYTGELFF. The DNA for the CDR3 is TGCGCCAGCAGCGGAACGGGACCATACACCGGGGAGCTGTTTTTT. Looking up the rest from reference TRBV5-1 and TRBJ2-2 gives the full variable domain: KAGVTQTPRYLIKTRGQQVTLSCSPISGHRSVSWYQQTPGQGLQFLFEYFSETQRNKGNFPGRFSGRQFSNSRSEMNVSTLELGDSALYLCASSGTGPYTGELFFGEGSRLTVL.

V gene TRBV5-1 combines with J gene TRBJ2-3, with TRBD2 identical over 12 bases. Germline V gene lookup returns CDR1 SGHRS and CDR2 YFSETQ. This CDR3 spans 16 amino acids. J gave up 0 bases and V 7 bases, and 6 bases lay outside the gene matches. CDR3 sequence: CASGTSGGSSTDTQYF. The CDR3 DNA reads TGCGCCAGCGGAACTAGCGGGGGGTCTAGCACAGATACGCAGTATTTT.

In this sample, this clonotype turned up many times. The gene calls are TRBV4-1 and TRBJ1-4; possibly TRBD1 for D (5 bases). The CDR3 spans 16 residues. Trimming shortened V by 2 bases and J by 10 bases, and 20 bases separated the two germline ends. CDR1 and CDR2 from the germline V gene are MGHRA and YSYEKL. CDR3 sequence reads: CASSQRGGEPRGKLFF. CDR3 DNA sequence: TGCGCCAGCAGCCAACGAGGAGGGGAGCCACGAGGAAAACTGTTTTTT.

This clonotype was counted between two and nine times. This chain uses TRBV5-1 with TRBJ1-1; D uncertain. Germline lookup yields CDR1 SGHRS and CDR2 YFSETQ. V was clipped by 4 bases and J by 0 bases, with 19 bases between them. This CDR3 has 17 amino acids. In DNA form, the CDR3 reads TGCGCCAGCAGCCGGGTAGGAGGTGGTCCTATGAACACTGAAGCTTTCTTT. Protein sequence: CASSRVGGGPMNTEAFF.

This clonotype occurred a few times. The chain carries TRBV27 and TRBJ1-1; D remains unclear. This CDR3 spans 15 amino acids. Looked up from germline, CDR1 is MNHEY and CDR2 is SMNVEV (reference sequence). Trimming cost V 8 bases and J 2 bases, with 18 bases left between them. CDR3 in DNA: TGTGCCAGCCGGGAGTTTCCTCCTCGAAACACTGAAGCTTTCTTT. Translated, it gives CASREFPPRNTEAFF.